A single sample gave rise to the 19 T cell receptor beta chains below, sequenced in a study of cytomegalovirus exposure and HLA in healthy donors. The primer mix had 60 Vbeta and 13 Jbeta primers. Produced via immunoSEQ multiplex PCR; TCRdb's table is partial and in-frame only. Found here are some 150,000 clones, around 77% of them singletons; the top ten hold approximately 1.3%. The sequencing sample was made of PBMCs. The receptors shown here come from a man between 60 and 75 years old in good health and CMV-seronegative.

The chain joins TRBV5-1 to TRBJ1-4; 9 bases match TRBD1. The germline gives CDR1 SGHRS, CDR2 YFSETQ. After removal of 0 bases from V and 8 bases from J, the junction contained 8 bases not matched to a gene. The CDR3 has 16 residues. The CDR3 is CASSLAVTGGREKLFF. For the CDR3, the DNA is TGCGCCAGCAGCTTGGCGGTGACAGGGGGTAGGGAAAAACTGTTTTTT.

This chain uses TRBV30 with TRBJ1-6; 8 positions match TRBD1. Trimming removed 1 base from V and 2 bases from J; junction bases left unmatched: 10. Germline assignment: CDR1 GTSNPN and CDR2 SVGIG (reference sequence). CDR3 size: 18 residues. This CDR3 is CAWSGDRTSGPYNSPLHF. The CDR3 DNA follows: TGTGCCTGGAGTGGGGACAGGACCAGTGGCCCCTATAATTCACCCCTCCACTTT.

The table lists this clone with a few counts. The gene calls are TRBV18 and TRBJ1-4; 7 bases align to TRBD1. V gave up 4 bases and J gave up 8 bases; unmatched junction bases: 7. This CDR3 has 14 residues. Germline V gives CDR1 KGHSH, CDR2 LQKENI. CDR3 DNA: TGTGCCAGCTCACGGGGCGACAGGGCGGAAAAACTGTTTTTT. This sequence encodes CASSRGDRAEKLFF. Based on the CDR3 plus reference TRBV18 and TRBJ1-4, the full variable domain is NAGVMQNPRHLVRRRGQEARLRCSPMKGHSHVYWYRQLPEEGLKFMVYLQKENIIDESGMPKERFSAEFPKEGPSILRIQQVVRGDSAAYFCASSRGDRAEKLFFGSGTQLSVL.

J is TRBJ2-1 and V is TRBV7-3, with 13 bases matching TRBD2. From germline, CDR1 is SGHTA and CDR2 FQGTGA. V lost 5 bases to trimming and J lost 6 bases; unmatched junction nucleotides: 4. This CDR3 has 15 amino acids. DNA for the CDR3: TGTGCCAGCAGCCTGGGACTAGCGGGGATCAATGAGCAGTTCTTC. It translates to CASSLGLAGINEQFF.

This chain joins TRBV5-1 and TRBJ2-7; 9 bases map to TRBD1. Germline CDR1 SGHRS, CDR2 YFSETQ. V was clipped by 7 bases and J by 2 bases; unmatched bases: 16. The CDR3 spans 17 residues. CDR3 sequence: CASGLTPVGTGTYEQYF. In DNA form, the CDR3 reads TGCGCCAGCGGGCTTACTCCCGTCGGGACAGGGACCTACGAGCAGTACTTC.

This rearrangement joins TRBV4-1 to TRBJ2-3; TRBD2 aligns across 9 bases. CDR1 and CDR2 from the germline V gene are MGHRA and YSYEKL. This CDR3 is built from 17 residues. The V gene end was trimmed by 1 base and the J gene end by 1 base; junction bases not matched to a gene: 6. This CDR3 reads CASSQAHTSGRTDTQYF. CDR3 coding DNA: TGCGCCAGCAGCCAAGCACACACTAGCGGGCGCACAGATACGCAGTATTTT.

The CDR3 loop is CASSVQPGQGSGYTF. DNA for the CDR3: TGTGCCAGCAGTGTACAACCGGGACAGGGTTCTGGCTACACCTTC. The V call is TRBV6-1, the J call TRBJ1-2, with 9 bases aligning to TRBD1. The germline V gene encodes CDR1 MNHNS and CDR2 SASEGT. Trimming removed 4 bases from V and 7 bases from J; junction bases left unmatched: 10. The CDR3 is made up of 15 amino acids.

CDR3 sequence: CATYTGTGSYEQYF. CDR3 bases: TGTGCCACCTATACCGGGACAGGATCCTACGAGCAGTACTTC. The chain carries TRBV28 and TRBJ2-7, with 8 bases matching TRBD1. The V gene's germline CDR1 is MDHEN and CDR2 SYDVKM. V gave up 10 bases and J gave up 1 base; unmatched junction bases: 9. The CDR3 has 14 residues.

Written as DNA, the CDR3 is TGCGCCAGCAGCCAAGATCTGGTGCTAGCGGGAGGCCAGAGAAACATTCAGTACTTC. It is translated as CASSQDLVLAGGQRNIQYF. The chain couples TRBV4-3 to TRBJ2-4; the match to TRBD2 covers 11 bases. Germline CDR1 LGHNA, CDR2 YSLEER. Trimming removed 0 bases from V and 6 bases from J; junction bases left unmatched: 13. CDR3 length: 19 amino acids.

The chain has TRBV27 and TRBJ1-5; D remains unclear. The V end was cut by 8 bases, the J end by 9 bases, with 14 bases between. This CDR3 comprises 12 residues. CDR1 MNHEY and CDR2 SMNVEV come from the germline V gene (reference sequence). The CDR3 protein is CASQPLSGPQHF. CDR3 DNA: TGTGCCAGCCAACCCCTCTCCGGGCCCCAGCATTTT.

This rearrangement joins TRBV5-1 to TRBJ2-3; tentatively, D is TRBD1 (6 bases). The CDR3 is made up of 15 amino acids. Trimming took off 6 bases at V and 3 bases at J, with 17 bases between the two ends. Per germline, CDR1 SGHRS and CDR2 YFSETQ. This CDR3 reads CASNPMRGSTDTQYF. CDR3 bases: TGCGCCAGCAACCCAATGAGGGGGTCTACAGATACGCAGTATTTT. Full variable domain (outside the CDR3, taken from reference TRBV5-1 and TRBJ2-3): KAGVTQTPRYLIKTRGQQVTLSCSPISGHRSVSWYQQTPGQGLQFLFEYFSETQRNKGNFPGRFSGRQFSNSRSEMNVSTLELGDSALYLCASNPMRGSTDTQYFGPGTRLTVL.

This clone was detected once. The chain has TRBV6-6 and TRBJ1-5, with 7 nucleotides matching TRBD1. Unmatched junction bases numbered 6, after V lost 7 bases and J lost 6 bases. CDR1 is MNHNY and CDR2 is SVGAGI in the germline V gene (reference sequence). The CDR3 consists of 13 residues. CDR3 sequence reads: CASTGQVGQPQHF. The CDR3 coding sequence is TGTGCCAGCACCGGACAGGTGGGTCAGCCCCAGCATTTT.

The DNA of the CDR3 is TGTGCCTGGACGCCGGGACTAGCGGACTACGAGCAGTACTTC. Its translation: CAWTPGLADYEQYF. This chain uses TRBV30 with TRBJ2-7; TRBD2 aligns across 11 bases. V trimming: 4 bases; J trimming: 3 bases; junction bases outside the gene matches: 5. The germline CDR1 and CDR2 sequences are GTSNPN and SVGIG (reference sequence). The CDR3 is made up of 14 amino acids.

The V gene is TRBV30, the J gene TRBJ1-4; no definite D call. The germline gives CDR1 GTSNPN, CDR2 SVGIG (reference sequence). The CDR3 contains 16 residues. V lost 2 bases and J lost 8, with 21 bases in between. CDR3 sequence (DNA): TGTGCCTGGAGTCCCTTATCAGACCTTCCGAGGGAAAAACTGTTTTTT. Translated: CAWSPLSDLPREKLFF.

This CDR3 reads CASSLVRLKETQYF. The CDR3 region has the DNA TGTGCCAGCAGCTTAGTCAGGCTTAAAGAGACCCAGTACTTC. The V call is TRBV7-9, the J call TRBJ2-5; D call uncertain. V was clipped by 1 base and J by 3 bases, with 9 bases between them. Germline CDR1 SEHNR, CDR2 FQNEAQ (reference sequence). The CDR3 sequence is 14 residues long.

This clone was detected only once. The chain carries TRBV11-2 and TRBJ2-1; tentative D call: TRBD2 (5 bases). CDR3 length equals 14 residues. Germline values: CDR1 SGHAT, CDR2 FQNNGV. Trimming took 5 bases from V and 0 from J, leaving 8 bases between them. CDR3 in DNA: TGTGCCAGCAGCCATGGGAGCTCCTACAATGAGCAGTTCTTC. This sequence encodes CASSHGSSYNEQFF.

J is TRBJ2-5 and V is TRBV10-1; TRBD2 aligns across 7 bases. J was trimmed by 3 bases and V by 8 bases; bases with no gene match: 27. CDR1 and CDR2 from the germline V gene are WNHNN and SYGVQD (reference sequence). The CDR3 is made up of 20 amino acids. In nucleotides, the CDR3 is TGCGCCAGCGACGACAAACCATGGCTAGCGGTCGAGCATAGTAAAGAGACCCAGTACTTC. Its protein product is CASDDKPWLAVEHSKETQYF.

The chain uses TRBV2 and TRBJ1-3, with a weak D call TRBD1 (5 bases). The CDR3 runs to 16 residues. V was clipped by 6 bases and J by 4 bases, with 19 bases between them. Germline-derived CDR1 and CDR2 are SNHLY and FYNNEI. CDR3 sequence reads: CASRGTGVSAGNTIYF. CDR3 nucleotide sequence: TGTGCCAGCAGGGGGACGGGGGTGTCGGCAGGAAACACCATATATTTT.

This chain links TRBV11-1 with TRBJ2-1; 9 bases are a match to TRBD1. CDR3 size: 15 residues. CDR1 SGHAT and CDR2 FQDESV come from the germline V gene (reference sequence). The ends lost 1 base at V and 5 bases at J; junction bases unmatched: 3. CDR3 nucleotide sequence: TGTGCCAGCAGCTTAGGTCGGACAGGGGACAATGAGCAGTTCTTC. Residues: CASSLGRTGDNEQFF.